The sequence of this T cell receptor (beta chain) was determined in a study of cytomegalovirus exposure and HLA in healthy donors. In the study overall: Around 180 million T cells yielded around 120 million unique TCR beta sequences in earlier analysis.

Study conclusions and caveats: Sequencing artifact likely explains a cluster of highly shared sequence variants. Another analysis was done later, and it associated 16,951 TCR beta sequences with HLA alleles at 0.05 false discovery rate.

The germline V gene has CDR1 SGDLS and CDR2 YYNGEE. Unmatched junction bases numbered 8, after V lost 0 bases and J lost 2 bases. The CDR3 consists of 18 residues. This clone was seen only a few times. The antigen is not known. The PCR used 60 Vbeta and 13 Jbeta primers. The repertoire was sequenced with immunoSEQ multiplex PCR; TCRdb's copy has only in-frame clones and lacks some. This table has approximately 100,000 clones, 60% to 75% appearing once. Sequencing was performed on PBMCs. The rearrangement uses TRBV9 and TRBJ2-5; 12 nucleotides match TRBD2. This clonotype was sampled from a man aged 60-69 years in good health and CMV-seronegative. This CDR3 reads CASSVGRGLAGGQETQYF. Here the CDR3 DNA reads TGTGCCAGCAGCGTAGGGAGGGGCCTAGCGGGGGGGCAAGAGACCCAGTACTTC.